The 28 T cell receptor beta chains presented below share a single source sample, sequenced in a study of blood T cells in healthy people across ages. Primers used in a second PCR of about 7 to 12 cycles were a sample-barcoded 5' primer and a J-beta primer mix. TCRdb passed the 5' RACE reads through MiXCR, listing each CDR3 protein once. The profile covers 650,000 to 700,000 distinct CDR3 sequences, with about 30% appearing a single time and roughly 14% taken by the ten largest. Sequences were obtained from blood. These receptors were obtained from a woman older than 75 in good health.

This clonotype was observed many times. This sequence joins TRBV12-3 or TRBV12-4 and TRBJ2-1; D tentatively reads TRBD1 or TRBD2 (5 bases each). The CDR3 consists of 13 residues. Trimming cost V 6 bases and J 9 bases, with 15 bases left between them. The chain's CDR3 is CASSFGTYGEQFF. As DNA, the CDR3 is TGTGCCAGCAGCTTCGGGACCTACGGTGAGCAGTTCTTC.

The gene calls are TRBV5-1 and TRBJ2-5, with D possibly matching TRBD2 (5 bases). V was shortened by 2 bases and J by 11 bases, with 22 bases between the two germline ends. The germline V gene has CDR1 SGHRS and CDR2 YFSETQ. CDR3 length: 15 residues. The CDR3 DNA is TGCGCCAGCAGCTTACAACCGGGGATCAACAATGAGCAGTACTTC. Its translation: CASSLQPGINNEQYF. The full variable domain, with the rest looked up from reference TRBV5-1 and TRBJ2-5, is KAGVTQTPRYLIKTRGQQVTLSCSPISGHRSVSWYQQTPGQGLQFLFEYFSETQRNKGNFPGRFSGRQFSNSRSEMNVSTLELGDSALYLCASSLQPGINNEQYFGPGTRLLVL.

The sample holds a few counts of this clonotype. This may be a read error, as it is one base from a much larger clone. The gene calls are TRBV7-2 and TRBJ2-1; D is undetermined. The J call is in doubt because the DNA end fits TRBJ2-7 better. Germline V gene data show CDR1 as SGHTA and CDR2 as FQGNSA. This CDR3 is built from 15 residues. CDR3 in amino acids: CASSSPGDFYNEQYF. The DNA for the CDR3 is TGTGCCAGCAGCTCACCCGGTGACTTCTACAATGAGCAGTACTTC.

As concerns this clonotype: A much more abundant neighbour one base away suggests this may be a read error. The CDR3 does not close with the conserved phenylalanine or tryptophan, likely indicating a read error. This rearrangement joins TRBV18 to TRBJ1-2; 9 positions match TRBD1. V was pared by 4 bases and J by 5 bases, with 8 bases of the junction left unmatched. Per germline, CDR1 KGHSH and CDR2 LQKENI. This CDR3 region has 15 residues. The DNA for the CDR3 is TGTGCCAGCTCACAAGGCGTGGGACAGGGATATGGCTACACCCTC. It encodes CASSQGVGQGYGYTL.

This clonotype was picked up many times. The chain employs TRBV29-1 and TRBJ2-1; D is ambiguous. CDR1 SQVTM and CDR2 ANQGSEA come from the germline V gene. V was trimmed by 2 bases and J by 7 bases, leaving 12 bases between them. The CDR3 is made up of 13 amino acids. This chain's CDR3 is CSVESFGKNEQFF. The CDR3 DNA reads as TGCAGCGTTGAAAGTTTTGGGAAAAATGAGCAGTTCTTC.

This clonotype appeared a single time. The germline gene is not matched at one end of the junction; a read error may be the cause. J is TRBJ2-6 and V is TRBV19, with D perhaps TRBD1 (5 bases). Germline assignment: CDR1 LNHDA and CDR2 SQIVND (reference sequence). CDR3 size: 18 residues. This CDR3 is CASSMEAWQRYGANGLTF. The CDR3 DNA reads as TGTGCCAGTAGTATGGAAGCGTGGCAGCGTTATGGGGCCAACGGCCTGACTTTC.

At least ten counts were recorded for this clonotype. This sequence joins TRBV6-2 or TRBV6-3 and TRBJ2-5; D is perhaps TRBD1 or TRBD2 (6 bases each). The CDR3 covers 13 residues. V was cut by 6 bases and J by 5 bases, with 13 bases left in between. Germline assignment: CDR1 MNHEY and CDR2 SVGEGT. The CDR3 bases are TGTGCCAGCAGGGAGGGGGGCCGTGAGACCCAGTACTTC. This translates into CASREGGRETQYF.

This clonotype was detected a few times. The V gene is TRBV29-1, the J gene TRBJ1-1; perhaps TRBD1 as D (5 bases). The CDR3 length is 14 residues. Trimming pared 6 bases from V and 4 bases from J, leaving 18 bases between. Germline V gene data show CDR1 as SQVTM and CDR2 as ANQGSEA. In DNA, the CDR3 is TGCAGCGTCAGGCGGGCAGGTAGGGGCACTGAAGCTTTCTTT. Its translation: CSVRRAGRGTEAFF.

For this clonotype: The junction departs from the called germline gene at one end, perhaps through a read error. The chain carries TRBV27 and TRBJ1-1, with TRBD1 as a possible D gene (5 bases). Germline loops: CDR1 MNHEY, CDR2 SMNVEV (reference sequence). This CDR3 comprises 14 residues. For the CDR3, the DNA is TGTGCCAGCAGTTTATCTGGGGTAGGGACTGGAGCTTTCTTT. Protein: CASSLSGVGTGAFF.

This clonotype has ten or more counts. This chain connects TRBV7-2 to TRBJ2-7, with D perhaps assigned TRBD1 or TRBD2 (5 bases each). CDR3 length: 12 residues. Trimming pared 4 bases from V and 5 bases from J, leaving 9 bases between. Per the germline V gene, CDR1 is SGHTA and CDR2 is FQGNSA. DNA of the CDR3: TGTGCCAGCAGCTACCGGGGACACGAGCAGTACTTC. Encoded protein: CASSYRGHEQYF.

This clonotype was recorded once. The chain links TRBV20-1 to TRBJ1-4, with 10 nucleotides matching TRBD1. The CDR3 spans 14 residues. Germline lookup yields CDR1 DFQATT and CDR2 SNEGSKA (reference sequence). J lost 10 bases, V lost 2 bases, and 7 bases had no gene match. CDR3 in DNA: TGCAGTGCTAGACATGGGACAGGGGTTGGAAAACTGTTTTTT. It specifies CSARHGTGVGKLFF.

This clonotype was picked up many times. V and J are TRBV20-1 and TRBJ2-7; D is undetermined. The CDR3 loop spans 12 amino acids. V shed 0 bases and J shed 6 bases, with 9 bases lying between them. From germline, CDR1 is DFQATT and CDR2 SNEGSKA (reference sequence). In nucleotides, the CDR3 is TGCAGTGCTAGAGAGGATCAGCTCGAGCAGTACTTC. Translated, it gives CSAREDQLEQYF.

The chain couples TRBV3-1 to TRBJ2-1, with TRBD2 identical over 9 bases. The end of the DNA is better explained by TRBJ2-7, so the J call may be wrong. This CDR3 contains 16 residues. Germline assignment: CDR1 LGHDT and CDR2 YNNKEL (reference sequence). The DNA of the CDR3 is TGTGCCAGCAGCCAAGGGGGGTTTAGCGGGGGAAATGAGCAGTACTTC. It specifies CASSQGGFSGGNEQYF.

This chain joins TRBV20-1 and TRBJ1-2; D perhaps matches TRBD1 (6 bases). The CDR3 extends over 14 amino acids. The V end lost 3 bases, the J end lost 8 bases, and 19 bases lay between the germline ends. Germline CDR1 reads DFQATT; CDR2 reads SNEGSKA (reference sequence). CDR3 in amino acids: CSARDGQHITGYTF. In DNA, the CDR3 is TGCAGTGCTAGGGATGGACAGCATATAACCGGCTACACCTTC.

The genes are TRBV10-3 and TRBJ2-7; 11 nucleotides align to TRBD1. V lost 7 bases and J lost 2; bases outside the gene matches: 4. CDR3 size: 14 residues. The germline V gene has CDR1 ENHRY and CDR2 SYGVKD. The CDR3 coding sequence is TGTGCCATCACGCCGGGACAGGGGGCCTACGAGCAGTACTTC. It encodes CAITPGQGAYEQYF.

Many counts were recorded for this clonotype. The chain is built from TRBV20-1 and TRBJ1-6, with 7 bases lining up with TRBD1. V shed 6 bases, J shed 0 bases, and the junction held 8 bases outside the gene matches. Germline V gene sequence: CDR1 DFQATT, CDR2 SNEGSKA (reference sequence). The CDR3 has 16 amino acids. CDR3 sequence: CSARPGGSSYNSPLHF. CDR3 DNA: TGCAGTGCCCGTCCAGGGGGGAGCTCCTATAATTCACCCCTCCACTTT.

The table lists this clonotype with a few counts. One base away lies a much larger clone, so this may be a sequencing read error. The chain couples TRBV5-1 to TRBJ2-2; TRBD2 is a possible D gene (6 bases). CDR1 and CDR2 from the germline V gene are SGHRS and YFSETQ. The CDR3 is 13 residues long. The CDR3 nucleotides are TGCGCCAGCGGCTTATGGGGGGCCGGGGAGCTGTTTTTT. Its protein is CASGLWGAGELFF.

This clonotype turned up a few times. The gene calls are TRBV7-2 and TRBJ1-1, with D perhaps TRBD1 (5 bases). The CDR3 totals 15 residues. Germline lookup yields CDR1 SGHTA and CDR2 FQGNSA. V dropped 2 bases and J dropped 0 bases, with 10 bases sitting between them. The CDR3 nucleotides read TGTGCCAGCAGCTTATGGGGGGGACTGAACACTGAAGCTTTCTTT. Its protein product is CASSLWGGLNTEAFF.

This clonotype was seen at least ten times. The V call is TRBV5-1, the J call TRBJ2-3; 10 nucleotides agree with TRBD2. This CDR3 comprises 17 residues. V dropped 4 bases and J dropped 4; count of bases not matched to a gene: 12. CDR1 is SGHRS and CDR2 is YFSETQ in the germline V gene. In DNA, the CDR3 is TGCGCCAGCAGCGCCTGGTTTGCTAGCGGGGGCCCAGATACGCAGTATTTT. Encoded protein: CASSAWFASGGPDTQYF.

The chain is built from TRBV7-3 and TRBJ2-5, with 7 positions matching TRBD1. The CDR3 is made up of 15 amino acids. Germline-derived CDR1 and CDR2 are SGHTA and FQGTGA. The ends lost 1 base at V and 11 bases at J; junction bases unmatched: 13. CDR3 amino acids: CASSLRGGAYNGQYF. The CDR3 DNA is TGTGCCAGCAGCTTAAGAGGGGGCGCTTACAATGGGCAGTACTTC.

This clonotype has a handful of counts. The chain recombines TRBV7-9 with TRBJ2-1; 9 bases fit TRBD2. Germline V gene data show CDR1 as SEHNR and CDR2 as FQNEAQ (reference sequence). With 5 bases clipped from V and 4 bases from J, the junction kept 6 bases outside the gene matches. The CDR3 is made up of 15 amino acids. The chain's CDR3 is CASSGAGGRYNEQFF. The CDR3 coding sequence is TGTGCCAGCAGCGGGGCGGGGGGGCGATACAATGAGCAGTTCTTC. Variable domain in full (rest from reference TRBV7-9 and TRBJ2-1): DTGVSQNPRHKITKRGQNVTFRCDPISEHNRLYWYRQTLGQGPEFLTYFQNEAQLEKSRLLSDRFSAERPKGSFSTLEIQRTEQGDSAMYLCASSGAGGRYNEQFFGPGTRLTVL.

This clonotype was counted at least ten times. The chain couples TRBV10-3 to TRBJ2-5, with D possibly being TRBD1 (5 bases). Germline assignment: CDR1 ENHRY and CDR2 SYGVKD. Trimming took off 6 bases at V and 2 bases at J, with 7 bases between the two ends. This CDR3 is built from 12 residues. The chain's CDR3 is CAISPGQETQYF. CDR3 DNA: TGTGCCATCAGCCCAGGGCAAGAGACCCAGTACTTC.

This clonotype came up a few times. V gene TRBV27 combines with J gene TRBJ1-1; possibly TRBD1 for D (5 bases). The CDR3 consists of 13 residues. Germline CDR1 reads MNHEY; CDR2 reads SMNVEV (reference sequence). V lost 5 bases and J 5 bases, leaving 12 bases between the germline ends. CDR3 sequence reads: CASSKRGETEAFF. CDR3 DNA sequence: TGTGCCAGCAGTAAAAGGGGAGAGACTGAAGCTTTCTTT.

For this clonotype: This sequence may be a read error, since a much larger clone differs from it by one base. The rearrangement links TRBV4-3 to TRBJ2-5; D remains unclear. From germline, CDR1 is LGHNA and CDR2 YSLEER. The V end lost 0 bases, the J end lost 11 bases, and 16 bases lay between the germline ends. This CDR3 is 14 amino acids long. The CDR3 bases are TGCGCCAGCAGCCAAGATTACAGCCACAATGAGCAGTACTTC. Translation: CASSQDYSHNEQYF.

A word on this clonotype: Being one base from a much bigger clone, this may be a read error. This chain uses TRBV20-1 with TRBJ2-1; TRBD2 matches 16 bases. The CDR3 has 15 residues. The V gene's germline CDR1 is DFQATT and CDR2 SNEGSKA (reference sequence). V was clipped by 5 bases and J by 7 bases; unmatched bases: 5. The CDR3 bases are TGCAGTGCTGGGGGGACTAGCGGGGGGGCAAATGAGCAGTTCTTC. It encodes CSAGGTSGGANEQFF.

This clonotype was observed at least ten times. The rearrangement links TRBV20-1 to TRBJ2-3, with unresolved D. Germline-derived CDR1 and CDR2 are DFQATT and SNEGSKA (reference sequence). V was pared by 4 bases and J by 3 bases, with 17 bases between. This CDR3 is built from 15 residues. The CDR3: CSATSGVTNTDTQYF. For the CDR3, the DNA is TGCAGTGCTACTAGTGGGGTTACGAATACAGATACGCAGTATTTT.

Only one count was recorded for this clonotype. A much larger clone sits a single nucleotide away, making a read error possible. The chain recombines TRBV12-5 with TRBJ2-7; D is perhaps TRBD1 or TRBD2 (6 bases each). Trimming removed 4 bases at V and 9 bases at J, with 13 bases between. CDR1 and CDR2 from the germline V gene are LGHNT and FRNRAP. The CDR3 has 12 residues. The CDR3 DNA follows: TGTGCTAGTGGTTCCACGGGGGCAGGGCAGTACTTC. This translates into CASGSTGAGQYF.

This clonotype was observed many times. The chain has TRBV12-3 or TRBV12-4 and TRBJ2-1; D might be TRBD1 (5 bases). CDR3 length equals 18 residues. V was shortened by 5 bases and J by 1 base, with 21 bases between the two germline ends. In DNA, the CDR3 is TGTGCCAGCAGTCTCTCCCCTGGCCAGGGAAATTCCTACAATGAGCAGTTCTTC. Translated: CASSLSPGQGNSYNEQFF.